This T cell receptor (beta chain) was sequenced during a study of technical replicates of blood from several donors. V was trimmed by 5 bases and J by 4 bases, leaving 14 bases between them. The CDR3 spans 14 residues. Germline CDR1 reads MDHEN; CDR2 reads SYDVKM. Clones were sequenced by immunoSEQ multiplex PCR, and TCRdb holds only the in-frame ones, with some missing. Of 55,000 to 75,000 clones listed, around 92% were seen once; the top ten hold about 4.5%. The rearrangement uses TRBV28 and TRBJ1-2, with a tentative D call TRBD1 (6 bases). The TCR sequence derives from a human donor in good health. Some clones in this sample may be carry-over from other donors' samples. The source material was PBMCs. CDR3 coding DNA: TGTGCCAGCAGTAGACAGGCTGGTGGCTATGGCTACACCTTC. Translation: CASSRQAGGYGYTF.